These 5 T cell receptor beta chains were sequenced from one sample in a study of PD-1 blockade in classical Hodgkin lymphoma. Each of the patients experienced relapse following autologous stem cell transplantation, and their brentuximab vedotin exposure differed. Assay used: immunoSEQ multiplex PCR; TCRdb lists only in-frame clones, some missing. The sample consists of about 97,000 clones, 85% to 90% of them appearing once. The starting material was peripheral blood mononuclear cells (PBMCs), obtained before the second cycle of nivolumab. These receptors all stem from a human donor with classical Hodgkin lymphoma.

This chain connects TRBV29-1 to TRBJ1-5; D might be TRBD1 (5 bases). CDR3 length: 14 residues. V shed 6 bases and J shed 10 bases, with 22 bases lying between them. Germline V gene sequence: CDR1 SQVTM, CDR2 ANQGSEA. The CDR3 sequence: CSVQVGGSGGPQHF. The CDR3 DNA sequence: TGCAGCGTCCAAGTGGGGGGGTCGGGGGGACCCCAGCATTTT.

This clone was detected only once. The chain joins TRBV30 to TRBJ2-5, with a possible D match to TRBD2 (6 bases). CDR1 and CDR2 from the germline V gene are GTSNPN and SVGIG (reference sequence). The CDR3 is 14 residues long. The V gene lost 4 bases and the J gene lost 0 bases, with 12 bases spanning the gap. The CDR3 DNA sequence: TGTGCCTGGACGGCGGGGTTTCACCAAGAGACCCAGTACTTC. Translated, it gives CAWTAGFHQETQYF.

The chain employs TRBV30 and TRBJ1-6; no firm D call. Trimming cost V 4 bases and J 6 bases, with 10 bases left between them. Germline V gene data show CDR1 as GTSNPN and CDR2 as SVGIG (reference sequence). CDR3 length: 13 amino acids. CDR3 nucleotides: TGTGCCTGGACCCGAGGCCTTAATTCACCCCTCCACTTT. It codes for CAWTRGLNSPLHF.

The genes are TRBV5-1 and TRBJ2-1; possible D gene TRBD2, 6 bases. Germline V CDR1 and CDR2: SGHRS, YFSETQ. Trimming cost V 6 bases and J 0 bases, with 19 bases left between them. The CDR3 has 17 amino acids. CDR3 DNA sequence: TGCGCCAGCAAACCGGGACTTATCTTCAGCTCCTACAATGAGCAGTTCTTC. Its translation is CASKPGLIFSSYNEQFF.

The chain uses TRBV19 and TRBJ1-1; 8 bases map to TRBD1. The CDR3 has 16 residues. Trimming took 8 bases from V and 0 from J; bases not matched to a gene: 11. Germline lookup yields CDR1 LNHDA and CDR2 SQIVND (reference sequence). The CDR3 here is CASAPRTGYMNTEAFF. As DNA, the CDR3 is TGTGCCAGTGCACCCCGGACAGGGTACATGAACACTGAAGCTTTCTTT.